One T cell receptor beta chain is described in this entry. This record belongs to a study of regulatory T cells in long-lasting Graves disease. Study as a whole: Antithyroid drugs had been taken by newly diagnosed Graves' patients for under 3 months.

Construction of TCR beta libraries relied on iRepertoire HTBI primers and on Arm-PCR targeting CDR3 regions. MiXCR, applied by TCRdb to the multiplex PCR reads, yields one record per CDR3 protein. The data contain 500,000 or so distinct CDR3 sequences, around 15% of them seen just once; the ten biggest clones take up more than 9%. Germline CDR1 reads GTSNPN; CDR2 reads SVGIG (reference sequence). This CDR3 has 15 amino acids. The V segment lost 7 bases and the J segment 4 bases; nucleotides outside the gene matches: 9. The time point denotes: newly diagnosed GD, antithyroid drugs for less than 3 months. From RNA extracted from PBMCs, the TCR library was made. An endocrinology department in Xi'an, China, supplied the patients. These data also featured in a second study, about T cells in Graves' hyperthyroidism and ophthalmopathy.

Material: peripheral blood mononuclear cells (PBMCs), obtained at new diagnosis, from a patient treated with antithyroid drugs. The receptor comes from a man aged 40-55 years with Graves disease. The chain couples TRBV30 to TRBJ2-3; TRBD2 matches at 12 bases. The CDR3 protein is CASSRLAGAADTQYF. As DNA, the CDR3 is TGTGCCTCCTCTAGACTAGCGGGAGCCGCAGATACGCAGTATTTT.